Below are 24 T cell receptor beta chains sequenced from a single sample in a study of T cell clonotyping in hematopoietic cell transplantation. Only in-frame clones appear in the TCRdb table, and some are missing; sequencing was by immunoSEQ multiplex PCR. The sample records about 41,000 clones, approximately 95% being singletons. The sequenced material came from peripheral blood mononuclear cells. The receptors shown here come from a man under 40 in good health. Some clones in this sample may be carry-over from other donors' samples.

This chain connects TRBV28 to TRBJ1-1; D perhaps matches TRBD1 (5 bases). V lost 7 bases and J 4 bases, leaving 19 bases between the germline ends. CDR1 MDHEN and CDR2 SYDVKM come from the germline V gene. CDR3 size: 15 residues. For the CDR3, the DNA is TGTGCCAGCACCCTACCGAAAGGGGTAGGCACTGAAGCTTTCTTT. Protein product: CASTLPKGVGTEAFF.

The chain employs TRBV27 and TRBJ1-5, with TRBD1 identical over 11 bases. CDR1 and CDR2 from the germline V gene are MNHEY and SMNVEV (reference sequence). V lost 4 bases to trimming and J lost 6 bases; unmatched junction nucleotides: 5. CDR3 length: 15 residues. This chain's CDR3 is CASSSGQGGVQPQHF. CDR3 sequence (DNA): TGTGCCAGCAGTTCGGGACAGGGGGGGGTTCAGCCCCAGCATTTT.

This clone came up a few times. This sequence joins TRBV19 and TRBJ1-5; tentative D call: TRBD1 (5 bases). Germline CDR1 and CDR2: LNHDA and SQIVND (reference sequence). This CDR3 region has 14 residues. Trimming took 7 bases from V and 5 from J, leaving 15 bases between them. The CDR3 sequence: CASKGGVRDQPQHF. The CDR3 DNA is TGTGCCAGTAAGGGAGGGGTTCGGGATCAGCCCCAGCATTTT.

This clone was seen once. The chain is built from TRBV11-3 and TRBJ2-1; perhaps TRBD1 as D (6 bases). Trimming removed 5 bases at V and 10 bases at J, with 9 bases between. This CDR3 comprises 11 residues. CDR1 and CDR2 (germline): SGHNT, YENEEA. The CDR3 spells CASSQQGEQFF. The CDR3 coding sequence is TGTGCCAGCAGCCAACAGGGCGAGCAGTTCTTC.

The gene calls are TRBV9 and TRBJ2-6; D remains ambiguous. Looked up from germline, CDR1 is SGDLS and CDR2 is YYNGEE. The CDR3 is 18 amino acids. V was cut by 0 bases and J by 0 bases, with 13 bases left in between. The CDR3 DNA reads as TGTGCCAGCAGCGTAGTAGGGTCAAGGATCTCTGGGGCCAACGTCCTGACTTTC. Translating gives CASSVVGSRISGANVLTF.

The chain links TRBV13 to TRBJ2-7; 7 bases fit TRBD1. The CDR3 has 15 residues. Germline V gene sequence: CDR1 PRHDT, CDR2 FYEKMQ (reference sequence). V was clipped by 1 base and J by 0 bases; unmatched bases: 3. CDR3 in DNA: TGTGCCAGCAGCTTAGAGGGGGCCGACTCCTACGAGCAGTACTTC. Amino acids: CASSLEGADSYEQYF.

J is TRBJ1-1 and V is TRBV27; D unclear. CDR1 and CDR2 (germline): MNHEY, SMNVEV (reference sequence). V gave up 3 bases and J gave up 3 bases, with 14 bases separating them. The CDR3 spans 15 residues. DNA for the CDR3: TGTGCCAGCAGTTTGCAGCCAGGACTCTACACTGAAGCTTTCTTT. This sequence encodes CASSLQPGLYTEAFF.

This chain connects TRBV6-5 to TRBJ2-7; D call uncertain. V was pared by 2 bases and J by 3 bases, with 8 bases between. CDR3 length: 13 residues. The germline CDR1 and CDR2 sequences are MNHEY and SVGAGI. CDR3 amino acids: CASSYAQFYEQYF. The CDR3 bases are TGTGCCAGCAGTTACGCCCAATTCTACGAGCAGTACTTC.

This chain connects TRBV10-1 to TRBJ2-5; D not certain. CDR1 is WNHNN and CDR2 is SYGVQD in the germline V gene (reference sequence). Trimming left V 4 bases short and J 0 bases short, with 6 bases between. This CDR3 is built from 13 residues. The DNA of the CDR3 is TGCGCCAGCAGTGCGGCAAACCAAGAGACCCAGTACTTC. It translates to CASSAANQETQYF.

As concerns this clone: Other DNA sequences in the sample encode the same CDR3. This chain connects TRBV11-2 to TRBJ2-5; no firm D call. The CDR3 is 13 residues long. Germline V gives CDR1 SGHAT, CDR2 FQNNGV. Between the trimmed V and J ends, which lost 3 bases and 1 base, there was a span of 6 bases. The CDR3 DNA sequence: TGTGCCAGCAGCTTGTCCCCCCAAGAGACCCAGTACTTC. The encoded protein is CASSLSPQETQYF.

V is TRBV10-2 and J is TRBJ1-2, with D unclear. Germline loops: CDR1 WSHSY, CDR2 SAAADI. CDR3 length equals 11 residues. V lost 9 bases, J lost 6 bases, and 11 bases lay in between. The CDR3 nucleotides are TGCGCCAGGTGGAGACGGGATGGCTACACCTTC. It codes for CARWRRDGYTF.

The chain recombines TRBV9 with TRBJ2-5; the D gene could be TRBD1 or TRBD2 (7 bases each). There are 15 residues in the CDR3. Per the germline V gene, CDR1 is SGDLS and CDR2 is YYNGEE. Trimming removed 5 bases at V and 4 bases at J, with 18 bases between. CDR3 nucleotides: TGTGCCAGCAGTGGGGGAGGGGGCTTCGGAGAGACCCAGTACTTC. It is translated as CASSGGGGFGETQYF.

The chain joins TRBV19 to TRBJ1-1; TRBD1 is a possible D gene (6 bases). CDR1 and CDR2 (germline): LNHDA, SQIVND (reference sequence). Trimming removed 6 bases from V and 2 bases from J, with 13 bases in between. The CDR3 sequence is 14 residues long. This CDR3 is CASRRGQLNTEAFF. In nucleotides, the CDR3 is TGTGCCAGTAGACGCGGACAGCTTAACACTGAAGCTTTCTTT.

V gene TRBV19 combines with J gene TRBJ2-6, with D uncertain. The length of the CDR3 is 13 residues. Trimming cost V 9 bases and J 1 base, with 7 bases left between them. Germline CDR1 reads LNHDA; CDR2 reads SQIVND (reference sequence). The CDR3 protein is CASHVSGANVLTF. The CDR3 region has the DNA TGTGCCAGCCATGTGTCTGGGGCCAACGTCCTGACTTTC.

J is TRBJ2-3 and V is TRBV7-8; possible D gene TRBD1, 6 bases. The CDR3 has 15 residues. Looked up from germline, CDR1 is SGHVS and CDR2 is FQNEAQ. Trimming took 5 bases from V and 6 from J, leaving 18 bases between them. The DNA of the CDR3 is TGTGCCAGCAGCCAAGGACAGATCCTTGGGGATACGCAGTATTTT. The encoded protein is CASSQGQILGDTQYF.

The J gene is TRBJ2-7, the V gene TRBV7-8; D is unresolved. CDR1 is SGHVS, CDR2 FQNEAQ, per germline. The CDR3 extends over 12 amino acids. V lost 5 bases and J lost 6, with 11 bases in between. The CDR3 protein is CASSADRVEQYF. CDR3 nucleotides: TGTGCCAGCAGCGCGGACCGCGTCGAGCAGTACTTC.

The chain recombines TRBV4-1 with TRBJ2-7; D is ambiguous. V shed 2 bases and J shed 3 bases, with 14 bases lying between them. Germline CDR1 and CDR2: MGHRA and YSYEKL. This CDR3 is built from 15 residues. Here the CDR3 DNA reads TGCGCCAGCAGCCAATCTAGGGAAAGAGGCTACGAGCAGTACTTC. Protein sequence: CASSQSRERGYEQYF.

The genes are TRBV4-1 and TRBJ2-5; D possibly corresponds to TRBD1 (5 bases). CDR3 length: 14 residues. The ends were cut back, 4 bases at V and 2 bases at J, with 11 bases in the middle. Per germline, CDR1 MGHRA and CDR2 YSYEKL. DNA of the CDR3: TGCGCCAGCAGCCTTACCCCAGGGCAAGAGACCCAGTACTTC. It translates to CASSLTPGQETQYF.

The chain uses TRBV11-2 and TRBJ2-7; 10 bases align to TRBD1. The CDR3 covers 16 residues. Trimming at V came to 2 bases and at J to 1 base, leaving 5 bases not matched to a gene. Germline CDR1 is SGHAT and CDR2 is FQNNGV. The CDR3 DNA sequence: TGTGCCAGCAGCTTACAATGGACAGGGGGTTCCTACGAGCAGTACTTC. Translated: CASSLQWTGGSYEQYF. Full variable domain (outside the CDR3, taken from reference TRBV11-2 and TRBJ2-7): EAGVAQSPRYKIIEKRQSVAFWCNPISGHATLYWYQQILGQGPKLLIQFQNNGVVDDSQLPKDRFSAERLKGVDSTLKIQPAKLEDSAVYLCASSLQWTGGSYEQYFGPGTRLTVT.

The gene calls are TRBV19 and TRBJ1-2, with 10 bases identical to TRBD1. Germline loops: CDR1 LNHDA, CDR2 SQIVND (reference sequence). With 7 bases clipped from V and 4 bases from J, the junction kept 6 bases outside the gene matches. This CDR3 contains 14 residues. Written as DNA, the CDR3 is TGTGCCAGTAATCCCGGGACAGGGGTCTATGGCTACACCTTC. Residues: CASNPGTGVYGYTF.

J is TRBJ1-1 and V is TRBV29-1; D not certain. This CDR3 has 15 residues. Per the germline V gene, CDR1 is SQVTM and CDR2 is ANQGSEA. The V and J ends lost 7 bases and 5 bases respectively, with 23 bases between them. The CDR3 here is CSAEQGFRLGTEAFF. The CDR3 bases are TGCAGCGCCGAACAAGGGTTTAGACTAGGGACTGAAGCTTTCTTT.

The CDR3 sequence: CASSSPHRGGIRMKQFF. CDR3 DNA: TGTGCCAGCAGCTCCCCCCACAGGGGAGGTATACGAATGAAGCAGTTCTTC. V usage is TRBV7-2 and J usage is TRBJ2-1, with D possibly TRBD1 on 7 matching bases. The CDR3 sequence is 17 residues long. Germline CDR1 reads SGHTA; CDR2 reads FQGNSA. Trimming pared 4 bases from V and 11 bases from J, leaving 27 bases between.

This chain joins TRBV5-6 and TRBJ1-2; D is uncertain. V lost 4 bases to trimming and J lost 4 bases, with 11 bases between them. The CDR3 covers 13 residues. Germline lookup yields CDR1 SGHDT and CDR2 YYEEEE. The CDR3 DNA reads TGTGCCAGCAGCCAGGACCCGGCCTATGGCTACACCTTC. As protein: CASSQDPAYGYTF.

The rearrangement joins TRBV11-2 to TRBJ1-4; D not resolved. In germline, CDR1 is SGHAT, CDR2 FQNNGV. Trimming shortened V by 2 bases and J by 4 bases, and 8 bases separated the two germline ends. The CDR3 is 14 residues long. The CDR3 is CASSLMGYNEKLFF. In DNA form, the CDR3 reads TGTGCCAGCAGCTTAATGGGATATAATGAAAAACTGTTTTTT.